The 31 T cell receptor beta chains below all came from one sample that was sequenced in a study of T cell changes during pregnancy in multiple sclerosis. Sequenced by immunoSEQ multiplex PCR; TCRdb stores in-frame clones only, minus some. The table has around 36,000 clones, 80% to 95% seen once. Material: CD8+ T cells from peripheral blood mononuclear cells, obtained in the first trimester of pregnancy. The source of these receptors is a female donor with multiple sclerosis, enrolled in a pregnancy study.

On this clone itself: This sample also contains other DNA sequences that code for the same CDR3. The gene calls are TRBV9 and TRBJ2-3; possibly TRBD1 for D (6 bases). This CDR3 comprises 14 residues. V was clipped by 0 bases and J by 1 base, with 6 bases between them. Germline V gene data show CDR1 as SGDLS and CDR2 as YYNGEE. CDR3 in amino acids: CASSVEGGTDTQYF. Written as DNA, the CDR3 is TGTGCCAGCAGCGTAGAGGGGGGCACAGATACGCAGTATTTT.

V gene TRBV9 combines with J gene TRBJ1-6; maybe TRBD1 (6 bases). CDR1 SGDLS and CDR2 YYNGEE come from the germline V gene. The CDR3 covers 16 residues. Trimming left V 4 bases short and J 2 bases short, with 13 bases between. The CDR3 loop reads CASSPEGQTYNSPLHF. CDR3 in DNA: TGTGCCAGCAGCCCAGAGGGACAAACCTATAATTCACCCCTCCACTTT.

The chain is built from TRBV6-1 and TRBJ2-7; 9 positions match TRBD1. Trimming at V came to 9 bases and at J to 7 bases, leaving 10 bases not matched to a gene. Germline V gives CDR1 MNHNS, CDR2 SASEGT. This CDR3 contains 13 residues. CDR3 nucleotide sequence: TGTGCCAGTCAGAACAGGGGGCACGAAGAGCAGTACTTC. Protein sequence: CASQNRGHEEQYF.

The chain links TRBV6-5 to TRBJ1-2; possibly TRBD1 for D (5 bases). Trimming took off 1 base at V and 6 bases at J, with 15 bases between the two ends. The CDR3 is 15 residues long. The V gene's germline CDR1 is MNHEY and CDR2 SVGAGI. The DNA for the CDR3 is TGTGCCAGCAGTTACTATTCGGAAGGGGCGGATGGCTACACCTTC. Its protein is CASSYYSEGADGYTF.

The chain employs TRBV4-1 and TRBJ2-1; D might be TRBD2 (5 bases). Trimming stripped 1 base from V and 5 bases from J, with 12 bases between. CDR3 size: 15 residues. Germline values: CDR1 MGHRA, CDR2 YSYEKL. The CDR3 loop reads CASSQVGESDNEQFF. CDR3 sequence (DNA): TGCGCCAGCAGCCAAGTTGGGGAGTCCGACAATGAGCAGTTCTTC.

The chain is built from TRBV6-1 and TRBJ2-3; the match to TRBD1 covers 7 bases. Germline V CDR1 and CDR2: MNHNS, SASEGT. With V trimmed by 1 base and J by 2 bases, 3 bases remained unmatched. The CDR3 totals 15 residues. The chain's CDR3 is CASSEGTGHTDTQYF. CDR3 in DNA: TGTGCCAGCAGTGAAGGGACAGGACACACAGATACGCAGTATTTT.

This chain joins TRBV7-8 and TRBJ1-5; D is unresolved. V lost 5 bases and J 10 bases, leaving 12 bases between the germline ends. The CDR3 loop spans 12 amino acids. Germline V gene lookup returns CDR1 SGHVS and CDR2 FQNEAQ. CDR3 in DNA: TGTGCCAGCAGCCCTATTGGAGAACCCCAGCATTTT. Residues: CASSPIGEPQHF.

V and J are TRBV2 and TRBJ2-7; 9 positions match TRBD1. Looked up from germline, CDR1 is SNHLY and CDR2 is FYNNEI. Losses at the gene ends were 3 bases for V and 7 bases for J; bases not matched to a gene: 10. CDR3 size: 15 residues. The CDR3 sequence is CASSDPGQGVSEQYF. The CDR3 DNA reads as TGTGCCAGCAGTGACCCGGGACAGGGAGTTTCTGAGCAGTACTTC.

The chain recombines TRBV6-5 with TRBJ2-7; D is perhaps TRBD1 (6 bases). Germline-derived CDR1 and CDR2 are MNHEY and SVGAGI. This CDR3 has 13 amino acids. V was shortened by 6 bases and J by 4 bases, with 13 bases between the two germline ends. The CDR3, as DNA: TGTGCCAGCAGGTTGTTGGGGGCTTACGAGCAGTACTTC. This codes for CASRLLGAYEQYF.

This clone occurred once. This rearrangement joins TRBV9 to TRBJ1-4; D ambiguous. Trimming took off 7 bases at V and 6 bases at J, with 13 bases between the two ends. The CDR3 is 13 residues long. Per the germline V gene, CDR1 is SGDLS and CDR2 is YYNGEE. CDR3 bases: TGTGCCAGCCAAGGAACGGCGGATGAAAAACTGTTTTTT. Translation: CASQGTADEKLFF.

The chain couples TRBV6-4 to TRBJ2-3; D is unresolved. Per germline, CDR1 MRHNA and CDR2 SNTAGT. The CDR3 runs to 13 residues. Trimming took 2 bases from V and 3 from J, leaving 6 bases between them. CDR3 protein: CASSDTETDTQYF. In DNA form, the CDR3 reads TGTGCCAGCAGTGACACGGAGACAGATACGCAGTATTTT.

The J gene is TRBJ2-1, the V gene TRBV4-2; D is unresolved. V was clipped by 0 bases and J by 8 bases, with 8 bases between them. This CDR3 region has 13 residues. The V gene's germline CDR1 is LGHNA and CDR2 YNFKEQ. The CDR3 here is CASSQESSDEQFF. As DNA, the CDR3 is TGTGCCAGCAGCCAAGAGTCTAGTGATGAGCAGTTCTTC.

The rearrangement uses TRBV5-1 and TRBJ2-7, with TRBD1 matching over 8 bases. The CDR3 runs 15 residues. V lost 3 bases to trimming and J lost 3 bases; unmatched junction nucleotides: 8. Germline V CDR1 and CDR2: SGHRS, YFSETQ. CDR3 DNA sequence: TGCGCCAGCAGCTACGGACAGGGTACCATCTACGAGCAGTACTTC. This sequence encodes CASSYGQGTIYEQYF.

The chain joins TRBV7-8 to TRBJ1-1; D is undetermined. The V and J ends lost 10 bases and 1 base respectively, with 13 bases between them. Germline V gene sequence: CDR1 SGHVS, CDR2 FQNEAQ. The CDR3 runs 13 residues. CDR3 loop: CATGKRWNTEAFF. CDR3 in DNA: TGTGCCACCGGTAAGAGATGGAACACTGAAGCTTTCTTT.

V gene TRBV19 combines with J gene TRBJ2-1, with a tentative D call TRBD2 (5 bases). The V gene's germline CDR1 is LNHDA and CDR2 SQIVND (reference sequence). V was cut by 1 base and J by 6 bases, with 10 bases left in between. The CDR3 runs to 14 residues. In DNA, the CDR3 is TGTGCCAGTAGTATAGCAGGAAGCGGCAATGAGCAGTTCTTC. Translated, it gives CASSIAGSGNEQFF.

V is TRBV9 and J is TRBJ2-1; 10 bases are a match to TRBD2. Per the germline V gene, CDR1 is SGDLS and CDR2 is YYNGEE. This CDR3 region has 18 residues. The V and J ends lost 2 bases and 0 bases, in that order; junction bases with no gene match: 8. CDR3 amino acids: CASSVDELAGSSYNEQFF. The CDR3 coding sequence is TGTGCCAGCAGCGTGGATGAACTAGCGGGAAGCTCCTACAATGAGCAGTTCTTC.

This chain links TRBV4-1 with TRBJ1-5; 12 bases map to TRBD1. V dropped 5 bases and J dropped 6; count of bases not matched to a gene: 5. This CDR3 region has 15 residues. Germline lookup yields CDR1 MGHRA and CDR2 YSYEKL. CDR3 in DNA: TGCGCCAGCAGCTGGGGACAGGGGGCGCGTCAGCCCCAGCATTTT. Protein sequence: CASSWGQGARQPQHF.

By share of the sample, this clone is medium-sized (0.01 to 0.1%). The rearrangement joins TRBV15 to TRBJ1-2; D is undetermined. Per the germline V gene, CDR1 is LNHNV and CDR2 is YYDKDF (reference sequence). This CDR3 is 18 amino acids long. V lost 1 base and J lost 3, with 21 bases in between. The CDR3 DNA follows: TGTGCCACCAGCAGAGGGATTTTGACAATTTCCACGGACTATGGCTACACCTTC. This translates into CATSRGILTISTDYGYTF.

The V and J genes are TRBV11-3 and TRBJ2-7; D is perhaps TRBD1 (6 bases). The germline V gene encodes CDR1 SGHNT and CDR2 YENEEA. This CDR3 spans 12 amino acids. V lost 5 bases, J lost 6 bases, and 11 bases lay in between. The CDR3 is CASSLGTSEQYF. CDR3 DNA sequence: TGTGCCAGCAGCCTCGGGACATCCGAGCAGTACTTC.

The genes are TRBV5-6 and TRBJ2-1, with D perhaps TRBD2 (5 bases). V shed 3 bases and J shed 4 bases, with 5 bases lying between them. Germline CDR1 is SGHDT and CDR2 is YYEEEE. This CDR3 contains 12 residues. The CDR3 DNA follows: TGTGCCAGCAGCTGGACTTACAATGAGCAGTTCTTC. It is translated as CASSWTYNEQFF.

This rearrangement joins TRBV29-1 to TRBJ2-5, with TRBD1 identical over 8 bases. This CDR3 region has 12 residues. V shed 7 bases, J shed 3 bases, and the junction held 4 bases outside the gene matches. The germline gives CDR1 SQVTM, CDR2 ANQGSEA. CDR3 DNA: TGCAGCGGTCAGACAGGGGAAGAGACCCAGTACTTC. It specifies CSGQTGEETQYF.

The chain employs TRBV4-2 and TRBJ1-5; no clear D gene. Trimming took off 4 bases at V and 7 bases at J, with 11 bases between the two ends. The CDR3 runs to 13 residues. Germline values: CDR1 LGHNA, CDR2 YNFKEQ. As DNA, the CDR3 is TGTGCCAGCAGCCCGCGGTCGGGGCAGCCCCAGCATTTT. It translates to CASSPRSGQPQHF.

The chain joins TRBV5-1 to TRBJ1-6, with D tentatively TRBD1 (6 bases). Trimming pared 2 bases from V and 6 bases from J, leaving 15 bases between. Germline-derived CDR1 and CDR2 are SGHRS and YFSETQ. CDR3 size: 16 residues. The CDR3 DNA is TGCGCCAGCAGCTTCAATCGGGGGGCCTCTAATTCACCCCTCCACTTT. It specifies CASSFNRGASNSPLHF.

The V and J genes are TRBV6-1 and TRBJ2-7; 11 positions match TRBD1. Looked up from germline, CDR1 is MNHNS and CDR2 is SASEGT. V lost 3 bases, J lost 2 bases, and 3 bases stayed unmatched. The CDR3 runs to 15 residues. DNA of the CDR3: TGTGCCAGCAGTGAGGGACAGGGGGGCACCTACGAGCAGTACTTC. Residues: CASSEGQGGTYEQYF.

Worth noting for this clone: At one end, the junction sequence differs from germline, possibly due to a read error. The chain combines TRBV7-7 with TRBJ2-1, with D possibly being TRBD2 (7 bases). CDR1 is SSHAT and CDR2 is FNYEAQ in the germline V gene (reference sequence). This CDR3 contains 12 residues. The CDR3 DNA is TGTGCTAGCAGCACCGGGGGGCATGAGCAGTTCTTC. Encoded protein: CASSTGGHEQFF.

V is TRBV15 and J is TRBJ2-1; perhaps TRBD2 as D (5 bases). The V gene's germline CDR1 is LNHNV and CDR2 YYDKDF (reference sequence). The V end lost 4 bases, the J end lost 8 bases, and 21 bases lay between the germline ends. The CDR3 consists of 16 residues. As DNA, the CDR3 is TGTGCCACCAGCACCCCGTCACAGACGGGATCTGATGAGCAGTTCTTC. It specifies CATSTPSQTGSDEQFF.

V and J are TRBV12-2 and TRBJ2-5; TRBD1 is the table's D call and was not checked against the DNA. TRBV12-2 is deemed a pseudogene. The CDR3 spans 14 residues. This CDR3 reads CASRSRTDSETQYF. CDR3 nucleotides: TGTGCAAGTCGCTCCCGGACAGACTCAGAGACCCAGTACTTC.

The chain's CDR3 is CASSLEFLRGRNEQFF. In nucleotides, the CDR3 is TGTGCCAGCAGCTTGGAGTTTTTGCGGGGGCGAAATGAGCAGTTCTTC. The chain combines TRBV5-6 with TRBJ2-1; D is perhaps TRBD2 (7 bases). Germline V gene sequence: CDR1 SGHDT, CDR2 YYEEEE. This CDR3 comprises 16 residues. Trimming stripped 0 bases from V and 7 bases from J, with 17 bases between.

The gene calls are TRBV11-2 and TRBJ2-6, with a weak D call TRBD1 (6 bases). The CDR3 is 15 amino acids. Germline V lookup: CDR1 SGHAT, CDR2 FQNNGV. V lost 5 bases, J lost 4 bases, and 12 bases lay in between. In DNA form, the CDR3 reads TGTGCCAGCAGCGCGATGGGGGCCGGGGCCAACGTCCTGACTTTC. Its protein is CASSAMGAGANVLTF.

The chain couples TRBV29-1 to TRBJ2-3, with D maybe TRBD2 (5 bases). The CDR3 totals 13 residues. Per the germline V gene, CDR1 is SQVTM and CDR2 is ANQGSEA. V dropped 8 bases and J dropped 1 base, with 13 bases sitting between them. The CDR3 region has the DNA TGCAGCTACGACTACGAACGCACAGATACGCAGTATTTT. Its translation is CSYDYERTDTQYF.

The rearrangement links TRBV2 to TRBJ2-5; no clear D. V was pared by 0 bases and J by 5 bases, with 4 bases between. The V gene's germline CDR1 is SNHLY and CDR2 FYNNEI. CDR3 length: 12 amino acids. The CDR3 DNA follows: TGTGCCAGCAGTGAAGCTTCGGAGACCCAGTACTTC. This encodes CASSEASETQYF. The full variable domain, in which reference TRBV2 and TRBJ2-5 provide the parts outside the CDR3, is EPEVTQTPSHQVTQMGQEVILRCVPISNHLYFYWYRQILGQKVEFLVSFYNNEISEKSEIFDDQFSVERPDGSNFTLKIRSTKLEDSAMYFCASSEASETQYFGPGTRLLVL.